What follows are 11 T cell receptor beta chains derived from one specimen sequenced in a study of blood T cell repertoires in COVID-19. Using immunoSEQ multiplex PCR, the repertoire was profiled, and TCRdb retains in-frame clones only, with some absent. The profile covers 150,000 or so clones, with about 85% appearing a single time and around 5% taken by the ten largest. Material for sequencing was peripheral blood. These receptors were taken from a woman aged 45 to 65 with COVID-19, enrolled during active disease.

CDR3 coding DNA: TGCGCCAGCAGCCTGTTAGCGGGGGCTTCCTACGAGCAGTACTTC. It yields the protein CASSLLAGASYEQYF. The genes are TRBV5-1 and TRBJ2-7; 9 bases agree with TRBD2. Trimming cost V 4 bases and J 1 base; bases outside gene matches: 6. The germline CDR1 and CDR2 sequences are SGHRS and YFSETQ. This CDR3 contains 15 residues.

V is TRBV12-3 or TRBV12-4 and J is TRBJ1-1; tentative D call: TRBD1 (5 bases). Trimming cost V 5 bases and J 6 bases, with 13 bases left between them. This CDR3 contains 13 residues. This chain's CDR3 is CASSPSWGAEAFF. The CDR3 coding sequence is TGTGCCAGCAGTCCCTCCTGGGGGGCTGAAGCTTTCTTT.

The chain couples TRBV28 to TRBJ2-3, with D tentatively TRBD1 (5 bases). Per the germline V gene, CDR1 is MDHEN and CDR2 is SYDVKM. The CDR3 length is 15 residues. Trimming stripped 2 bases from V and 2 bases from J, with 11 bases between. CDR3 residues: CASSLPQAITDTQYF. In DNA form, the CDR3 reads TGTGCCAGCAGTTTACCACAGGCAATCACAGATACGCAGTATTTT.

The V gene is TRBV2, the J gene TRBJ2-5; D perhaps matches TRBD1 (6 bases). Germline CDR1 reads SNHLY; CDR2 reads FYNNEI. The V end was cut by 0 bases, the J end by 1 base, with 18 bases between. The CDR3 sequence is 18 residues long. Written as DNA, the CDR3 is TGTGCCAGCAGTGAAGCGCTTAACGGACAGCGGTCCCAAGAGACCCAGTACTTC. It translates to CASSEALNGQRSQETQYF.

The gene calls are TRBV11-3 and TRBJ2-6; TRBD1 agrees at 10 bases. In germline, CDR1 is SGHNT, CDR2 YENEEA. The CDR3 has 17 amino acids. The V and J ends lost 0 bases and 3 bases, in that order; junction bases with no gene match: 2. As DNA, the CDR3 is TGTGCCAGCAGCTTAGACGACAGGGGGCTTGGGGCCAACGTCCTGACTTTC. Protein: CASSLDDRGLGANVLTF.

The chain has TRBV10-3 and TRBJ2-3, with TRBD2 matching over 8 bases. CDR1 ENHRY and CDR2 SYGVKD come from the germline V gene. The CDR3 loop spans 15 amino acids. V lost 6 bases and J lost 2; bases outside the gene matches: 7. The CDR3 DNA sequence: TGTGCCATCAGCTCCGTAGCGGGGAACACAGATACGCAGTATTTT. This sequence encodes CAISSVAGNTDTQYF.

The rearrangement joins TRBV28 to TRBJ2-2; no firm D call. This CDR3 comprises 12 residues. The germline V gene encodes CDR1 MDHEN and CDR2 SYDVKM. Between the trimmed V and J ends, which lost 5 bases and 5 bases, there was a span of 6 bases. The CDR3 protein is CASSATTGELFF. CDR3 DNA: TGTGCCAGCAGTGCGACAACCGGGGAGCTGTTTTTT.

This clone was observed once. V usage is TRBV21-1 and J usage is TRBJ2-2; the table's D call TRBD1 went unverified against the DNA. TRBV21-1 is shown as a pseudogene. The CDR3 contains 23 residues. The CDR3 sequence is CASSKEGPQGSRPGQGRIGELFF. The CDR3 DNA follows: TGTGCCAGCAGCAAAGAGGGTCCCCAGGGTTCCCGCCCGGGACAGGGGCGTATCGGGGAGCTGTTTTTT.

V gene TRBV13 combines with J gene TRBJ2-7; 7 bases agree with TRBD2. The V gene's germline CDR1 is PRHDT and CDR2 FYEKMQ (reference sequence). V was pared by 5 bases and J by 5 bases, with 15 bases of the junction left unmatched. This CDR3 has 16 amino acids. CDR3 DNA: TGTGCCAGCAGCATCACCTTCTGGGGGGGTAGCGACGAGCAGTACTTC. Amino acid sequence: CASSITFWGGSDEQYF.

The chain is built from TRBV2 and TRBJ1-2, with a possible D match to TRBD1 (5 bases). V lost 3 bases, J lost 4 bases, and 12 bases lay in between. CDR3 length: 14 amino acids. Germline V lookup: CDR1 SNHLY, CDR2 FYNNEI. CDR3 DNA sequence: TGTGCCAGCAGTGAGTCGGGGGTAGGCTATGGCTACACCTTC. This translates into CASSESGVGYGYTF.

The chain has TRBV3-1 (or the pseudogene TRBV3-2) and TRBJ1-6; TRBD1 might be the D (6 bases). The CDR3 contains 15 residues. V shed 6 bases and J shed 11 bases, with 20 bases lying between them. CDR1 and CDR2 from the germline V gene are LGHDT and YNNKEL (reference sequence). DNA of the CDR3: TGTGCCAGCAGGGCGACCTCGGGGGGGCAGGCACCCCTCCACTTT. This gives the protein CASRATSGGQAPLHF.